These 2 T cell receptor beta chains originate from one sample sequenced in a study of blood T cell repertoires in COVID-19. Generated by immunoSEQ multiplex PCR, the TCRdb table keeps only in-frame clones and is missing some. The profile shows around 98,000 clones, around 75% of them singletons. Sequenced input: peripheral blood. The origin of the receptors is a man between 65 and 85 years old with acute or convalescent COVID-19.

The CDR3 bases are TGTGCCAGCAGGGGGGACAGGGGACCTTACGAGCAGTACTTC. This sequence encodes CASRGDRGPYEQYF. This chain joins TRBV6-5 and TRBJ2-7, with 10 positions matching TRBD1. The CDR3 is made up of 14 amino acids. Looked up from germline, CDR1 is MNHEY and CDR2 is SVGAGI. V shed 6 bases and J 4 bases; nucleotides not matched to a gene: 6.

CDR3 DNA: TGCGCCAGCAGCCTGGGACTAGCGGGGAACACAGATACGCAGTATTTT. It yields the protein CASSLGLAGNTDTQYF. V is TRBV4-3 and J is TRBJ2-3, with TRBD2 matching 13 bases. From germline, CDR1 is LGHNA and CDR2 YSLEER. V trimming: 4 bases; J trimming: 2 bases; junction bases outside the gene matches: 3. This CDR3 has 16 amino acids.